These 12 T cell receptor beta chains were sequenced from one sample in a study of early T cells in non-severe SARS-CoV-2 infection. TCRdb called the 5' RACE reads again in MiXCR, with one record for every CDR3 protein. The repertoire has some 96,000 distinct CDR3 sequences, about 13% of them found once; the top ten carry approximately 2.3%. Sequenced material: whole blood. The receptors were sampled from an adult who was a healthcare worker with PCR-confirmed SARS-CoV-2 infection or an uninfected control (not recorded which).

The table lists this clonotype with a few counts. CDR3 in amino acids: CATSRTGGQGNQPQHF. DNA for the CDR3: TGTGCCACCAGCAGAACAGGGGGACAGGGAAATCAGCCCCAGCATTTT. The J gene is TRBJ1-5, the V gene TRBV15; 9 bases are shared with TRBD1. Germline CDR1 reads LNHNV; CDR2 reads YYDKDF (reference sequence). This CDR3 is 16 amino acids long. Trimming cost V 2 bases and J 4 bases; bases outside gene matches: 6.

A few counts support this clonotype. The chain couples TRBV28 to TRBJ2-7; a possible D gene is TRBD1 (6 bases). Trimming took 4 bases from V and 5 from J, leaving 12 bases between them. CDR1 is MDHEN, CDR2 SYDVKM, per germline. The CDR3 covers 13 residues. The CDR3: CASSWGHGDEQYF. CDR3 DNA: TGTGCCAGCAGTTGGGGACATGGGGACGAGCAGTACTTC.

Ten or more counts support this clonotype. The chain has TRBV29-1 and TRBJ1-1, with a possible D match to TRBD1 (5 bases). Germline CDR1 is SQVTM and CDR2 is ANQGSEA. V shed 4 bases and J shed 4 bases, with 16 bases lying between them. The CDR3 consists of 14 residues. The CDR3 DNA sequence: TGCAGCGTTGTTTCAGGGACGGTTTTCACTGAAGCTTTCTTT. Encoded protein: CSVVSGTVFTEAFF.

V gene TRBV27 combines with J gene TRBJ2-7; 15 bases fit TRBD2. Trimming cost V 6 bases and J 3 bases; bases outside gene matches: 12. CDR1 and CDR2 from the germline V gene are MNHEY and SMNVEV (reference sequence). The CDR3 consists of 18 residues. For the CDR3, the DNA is TGTGCCAGCAGCCAAGGGACTAGCGGGGGGTTGGGCTTCTACGAGCAGTACTTC. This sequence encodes CASSQGTSGGLGFYEQYF.

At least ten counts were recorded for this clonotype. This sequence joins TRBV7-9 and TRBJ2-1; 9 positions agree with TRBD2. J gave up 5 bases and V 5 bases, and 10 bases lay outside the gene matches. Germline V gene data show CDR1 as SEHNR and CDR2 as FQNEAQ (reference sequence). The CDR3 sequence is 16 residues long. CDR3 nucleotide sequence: TGTGCCAGCAGCCCCTGGGAAGCGGGAGGCCACAATGAGCAGTTCTTC. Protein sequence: CASSPWEAGGHNEQFF.

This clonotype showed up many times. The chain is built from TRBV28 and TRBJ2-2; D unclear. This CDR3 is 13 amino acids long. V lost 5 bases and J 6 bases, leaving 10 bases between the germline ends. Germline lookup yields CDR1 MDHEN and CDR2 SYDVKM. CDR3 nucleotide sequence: TGTGCCAGCAGTCCCACTACTCCCGGGGAGCTGTTTTTT. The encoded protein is CASSPTTPGELFF.

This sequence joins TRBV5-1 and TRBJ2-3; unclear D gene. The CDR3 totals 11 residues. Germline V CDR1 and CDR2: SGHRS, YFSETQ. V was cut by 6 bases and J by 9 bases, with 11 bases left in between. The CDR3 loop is CASTPAQTQYF. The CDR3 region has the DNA TGCGCCAGCACCCCCGCGCAGACGCAGTATTTT.

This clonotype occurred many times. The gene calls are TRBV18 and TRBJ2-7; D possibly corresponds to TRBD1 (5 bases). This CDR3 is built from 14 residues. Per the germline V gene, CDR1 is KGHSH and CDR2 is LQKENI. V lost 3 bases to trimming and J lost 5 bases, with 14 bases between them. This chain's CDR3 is CASSPVGADNEQYF. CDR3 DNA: TGTGCCAGCTCACCGGTTGGGGCAGACAACGAGCAGTACTTC.

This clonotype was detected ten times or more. As DNA, the CDR3 is TGCAGTGCTTGGGACAGGGGCGAGACCCAGTACTTC. It yields the protein CSAWDRGETQYF. The chain carries TRBV20-1 and TRBJ2-5; TRBD1 matches 10 bases. V was clipped by 5 bases and J by 5 bases; unmatched bases: 2. This CDR3 spans 12 amino acids. Germline CDR1 and CDR2: DFQATT and SNEGSKA (reference sequence).

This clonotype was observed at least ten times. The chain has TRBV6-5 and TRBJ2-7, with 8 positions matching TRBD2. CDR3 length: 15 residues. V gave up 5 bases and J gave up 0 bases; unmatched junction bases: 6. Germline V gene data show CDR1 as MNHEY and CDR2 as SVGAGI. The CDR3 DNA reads TGTGCCAGCAGTCGCTGGACTAGCATCTCCTACGAGCAGTACTTC. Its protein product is CASSRWTSISYEQYF.

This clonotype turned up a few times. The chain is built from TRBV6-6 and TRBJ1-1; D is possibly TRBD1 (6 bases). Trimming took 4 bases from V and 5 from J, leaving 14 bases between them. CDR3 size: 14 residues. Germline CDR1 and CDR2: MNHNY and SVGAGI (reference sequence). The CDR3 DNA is TGTGCCAGCAGTTCGGAGACAGGAGGTACTGAAGCTTTCTTT. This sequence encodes CASSSETGGTEAFF.

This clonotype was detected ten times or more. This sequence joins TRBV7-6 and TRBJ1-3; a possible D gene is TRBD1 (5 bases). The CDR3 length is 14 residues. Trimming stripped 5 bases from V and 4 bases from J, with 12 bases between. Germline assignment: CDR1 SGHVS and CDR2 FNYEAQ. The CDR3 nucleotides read TGTGCCAGCAGCCAGAGGGACGGAGGAAACACCATATATTTT. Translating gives CASSQRDGGNTIYF. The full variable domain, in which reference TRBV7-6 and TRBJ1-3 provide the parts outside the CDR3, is GAGVSQSPRYKVTKRGQDVALRCDPISGHVSLYWYRQALGQGPEFLTYFNYEAQQDKSGLPNDRFSAERPEGSISTLTIQRTEQRDSAMYRCASSQRDGGNTIYFGEGSWLTVV.